The next 18 T cell receptor beta chains were all read from a single sample in a study of blood T cell repertoires in COVID-19. TCRdb's copy holds only in-frame clones and misses some; the assay was immunoSEQ multiplex PCR. The table records more than 80,000 clones, around four fifths of them present only once. Source material: peripheral blood. The receptors come from a human donor in a cohort sampled during active COVID-19.

Points on this clone: Relative to the germline gene, one junction end is altered; a read error may explain this. The chain combines TRBV7-9 with TRBJ1-1; no reliable D call. The CDR3 runs 13 residues. Germline CDR1 and CDR2: SEHNR and FQNEAQ (reference sequence). The CDR3 bases are TGTGCCAGCAGCTTAGGGTCGCAGGCCTCCGCGCACTTT. Translation gives CASSLGSQASAHF.

The chain couples TRBV5-6 to TRBJ2-1; 13 bases agree with TRBD2. The CDR3 has 18 amino acids. CDR1 is SGHDT, CDR2 YYEEEE, per germline. With V trimmed by 4 bases and J by 1 base, 8 bases remained unmatched. CDR3 region: CASSRGTSGVRSYNEQFF. The DNA for the CDR3 is TGTGCCAGCAGCCGAGGGACTAGCGGGGTCCGTTCCTACAATGAGCAGTTCTTC.

The chain employs TRBV3-1 (or the pseudogene TRBV3-2) and TRBJ1-2, with 7 bases matching TRBD1. Germline loops: CDR1 LGHDT, CDR2 YNNKEL (reference sequence). The ends lost 5 bases at V and 8 bases at J; junction bases unmatched: 2. The CDR3 is made up of 11 amino acids. The CDR3 DNA sequence: TGTGCCAGCAGCGAGGGACAGGGCTACACCTTC. Amino acid sequence: CASSEGQGYTF.

V is TRBV5-1 and J is TRBJ1-1; D is possibly TRBD1 (6 bases). Germline loops: CDR1 SGHRS, CDR2 YFSETQ. The CDR3 has 14 residues. V was cut by 4 bases and J by 2 bases, with 12 bases left in between. For the CDR3, the DNA is TGCGCCAGCAGCCCACAGACAGGAAACACTGAAGCTTTCTTT. Translating gives CASSPQTGNTEAFF.

This clone was seen a few times. This chain connects TRBV2 to TRBJ2-7; TRBD1 matches 10 bases. Germline CDR1 SNHLY, CDR2 FYNNEI. The ends lost 5 bases at V and 3 bases at J; junction bases unmatched: 4. This CDR3 region has 14 residues. The CDR3 here is CASSRQGAGYEQYF. DNA for the CDR3: TGTGCCAGCAGTAGACAGGGGGCAGGCTACGAGCAGTACTTC.

The chain links TRBV2 to TRBJ2-1; 9 bases line up with TRBD2. Germline CDR1 SNHLY, CDR2 FYNNEI. This CDR3 region has 13 residues. V was pared by 4 bases and J by 8 bases, with 3 bases of the junction left unmatched. For the CDR3, the DNA is TGTGCCAGCAGTGTTCAGCGGGAGGATGAGCAGTTCTTC. This codes for CASSVQREDEQFF.

This clone was seen more than once but under ten times. This chain links TRBV5-1 with TRBJ2-3; 7 nucleotides agree with TRBD2. The CDR3 loop spans 14 amino acids. Germline lookup yields CDR1 SGHRS and CDR2 YFSETQ. The V and J ends lost 6 bases and 1 base, in that order; junction bases with no gene match: 5. The CDR3 bases are TGCGCCAGCACCCCGGGGGGACGCACAGATACGCAGTATTTT. Its translation is CASTPGGRTDTQYF.

The V call is TRBV18, the J call TRBJ1-2; 10 bases line up with TRBD1. The J segment lost 12 bases and the V segment lost 2 bases, leaving 6 bases of the junction unmatched. There are 13 residues in the CDR3. Germline assignment: CDR1 KGHSH and CDR2 LQKENI. The CDR3 bases are TGTGCCAGCTCACCAGTGCCGGGACAGGGGCACACCTTC. Protein sequence: CASSPVPGQGHTF.

This clone came up once. J is TRBJ1-4 and V is TRBV4-2; a weak D match, TRBD1 (6 bases). V dropped 4 bases and J dropped 7 bases, with 22 bases sitting between them. Germline V gene lookup returns CDR1 LGHNA and CDR2 YNFKEQ. The CDR3 extends over 17 amino acids. CDR3 sequence reads: CASSPRGGGARVEKLFF. Here the CDR3 DNA reads TGTGCCAGCAGCCCCCGTGGTGGGGGGGCGCGGGTTGAAAAACTGTTTTTT.

The chain links TRBV5-1 to TRBJ1-5, with TRBD1 as a possible D gene (5 bases). CDR3 length equals 14 residues. The V gene's germline CDR1 is SGHRS and CDR2 YFSETQ. V was shortened by 4 bases and J by 5 bases, with 13 bases between the two germline ends. The CDR3 bases are TGCGCCAGCAGCCCCGCGGGGCCGCATCAGCCCCAGCATTTT. Translation: CASSPAGPHQPQHF. Supplemented by reference TRBV5-1 and TRBJ1-5, the full variable domain reads KAGVTQTPRYLIKTRGQQVTLSCSPISGHRSVSWYQQTPGQGLQFLFEYFSETQRNKGNFPGRFSGRQFSNSRSEMNVSTLELGDSALYLCASSPAGPHQPQHFGDGTRLSIL.

The chain combines TRBV10-1 with TRBJ2-7, with TRBD2 matching 9 bases. Per the germline V gene, CDR1 is WNHNN and CDR2 is SYGVQD (reference sequence). The junction had 8 bases not matched to a gene; V was cut back by 8 bases and J by 3 bases. The CDR3 extends over 14 amino acids. The CDR3: CASAPGTSYYEQYF. The CDR3 nucleotides read TGCGCCAGCGCCCCGGGGACTAGCTACTACGAGCAGTACTTC.

The chain is built from TRBV7-6 and TRBJ2-1; 12 bases are a match to TRBD2. CDR3 length: 15 amino acids. Germline V gene data show CDR1 as SGHVS and CDR2 as FNYEAQ. The V segment lost 2 bases and the J segment 8 bases; nucleotides outside the gene matches: 4. The CDR3 is CASSLKTSGGHEQFF. The CDR3 nucleotides read TGTGCCAGCAGCTTAAAGACTAGCGGGGGCCATGAGCAGTTCTTC.

This CDR3 reads CASSLSQGNTEAFF. As DNA, the CDR3 is TGTGCCAGCAGCTTATCTCAGGGGAACACTGAAGCTTTCTTT. V is TRBV11-3 and J is TRBJ1-1; D is possibly TRBD1 (5 bases). Between the trimmed V and J ends, which lost 2 bases and 1 base, there was a span of 8 bases. The CDR3 runs 14 residues. Germline values: CDR1 SGHNT, CDR2 YENEEA.

The table lists this clone with a count of one. The chain couples TRBV12-3 or TRBV12-4 to TRBJ2-7; TRBD1 matches 7 bases. With V trimmed by 5 bases and J by 7 bases, 8 bases remained unmatched. CDR3 length equals 13 residues. CDR3 coding DNA: TGTGCCAGCAGTCTGCAACAGGGGTGGGAGCAGTACTTC. It is translated as CASSLQQGWEQYF.

The J gene is TRBJ2-2, the V gene TRBV5-1; D may be TRBD2 (5 bases). Trimming left V 5 bases short and J 4 bases short, with 6 bases between. This CDR3 comprises 12 residues. Germline V lookup: CDR1 SGHRS, CDR2 YFSETQ. The CDR3 loop reads CASRTSTGELFF. The CDR3 region has the DNA TGCGCCAGCAGAACTAGCACCGGGGAGCTGTTTTTT.

The chain joins TRBV10-3 to TRBJ1-5; D gene unclear. Germline CDR1 ENHRY, CDR2 SYGVKD. CDR3 length equals 13 residues. V was shortened by 4 bases and J by 3 bases, with 7 bases between the two germline ends. CDR3 loop: CAISVSDNQPQHF. Written as DNA, the CDR3 is TGTGCCATCAGTGTTAGTGACAATCAGCCCCAGCATTTT.

The chain has TRBV6-2 or TRBV6-3 and TRBJ2-7; TRBD1 matches at 7 bases. Germline CDR1 reads MNHEY; CDR2 reads SVGEGT. The V gene end was trimmed by 5 bases and the J gene end by 6 bases; junction bases not matched to a gene: 19. The CDR3 is 17 residues long. The CDR3 DNA is TGTGCCAGCAGTCAAACCCGGACAGGCTTGGAAGGCGGCGAGCAGTACTTC. This codes for CASSQTRTGLEGGEQYF.

The rearrangement uses TRBV28 and TRBJ2-7, with D possibly TRBD2 on 5 matching bases. Germline lookup yields CDR1 MDHEN and CDR2 SYDVKM. The CDR3 spans 13 residues. Trimming removed 7 bases at V and 4 bases at J, with 14 bases between. This chain's CDR3 is CASNSAGMYEQYF. DNA for the CDR3: TGTGCCAGCAACTCGGCCGGGATGTACGAGCAGTACTTC.